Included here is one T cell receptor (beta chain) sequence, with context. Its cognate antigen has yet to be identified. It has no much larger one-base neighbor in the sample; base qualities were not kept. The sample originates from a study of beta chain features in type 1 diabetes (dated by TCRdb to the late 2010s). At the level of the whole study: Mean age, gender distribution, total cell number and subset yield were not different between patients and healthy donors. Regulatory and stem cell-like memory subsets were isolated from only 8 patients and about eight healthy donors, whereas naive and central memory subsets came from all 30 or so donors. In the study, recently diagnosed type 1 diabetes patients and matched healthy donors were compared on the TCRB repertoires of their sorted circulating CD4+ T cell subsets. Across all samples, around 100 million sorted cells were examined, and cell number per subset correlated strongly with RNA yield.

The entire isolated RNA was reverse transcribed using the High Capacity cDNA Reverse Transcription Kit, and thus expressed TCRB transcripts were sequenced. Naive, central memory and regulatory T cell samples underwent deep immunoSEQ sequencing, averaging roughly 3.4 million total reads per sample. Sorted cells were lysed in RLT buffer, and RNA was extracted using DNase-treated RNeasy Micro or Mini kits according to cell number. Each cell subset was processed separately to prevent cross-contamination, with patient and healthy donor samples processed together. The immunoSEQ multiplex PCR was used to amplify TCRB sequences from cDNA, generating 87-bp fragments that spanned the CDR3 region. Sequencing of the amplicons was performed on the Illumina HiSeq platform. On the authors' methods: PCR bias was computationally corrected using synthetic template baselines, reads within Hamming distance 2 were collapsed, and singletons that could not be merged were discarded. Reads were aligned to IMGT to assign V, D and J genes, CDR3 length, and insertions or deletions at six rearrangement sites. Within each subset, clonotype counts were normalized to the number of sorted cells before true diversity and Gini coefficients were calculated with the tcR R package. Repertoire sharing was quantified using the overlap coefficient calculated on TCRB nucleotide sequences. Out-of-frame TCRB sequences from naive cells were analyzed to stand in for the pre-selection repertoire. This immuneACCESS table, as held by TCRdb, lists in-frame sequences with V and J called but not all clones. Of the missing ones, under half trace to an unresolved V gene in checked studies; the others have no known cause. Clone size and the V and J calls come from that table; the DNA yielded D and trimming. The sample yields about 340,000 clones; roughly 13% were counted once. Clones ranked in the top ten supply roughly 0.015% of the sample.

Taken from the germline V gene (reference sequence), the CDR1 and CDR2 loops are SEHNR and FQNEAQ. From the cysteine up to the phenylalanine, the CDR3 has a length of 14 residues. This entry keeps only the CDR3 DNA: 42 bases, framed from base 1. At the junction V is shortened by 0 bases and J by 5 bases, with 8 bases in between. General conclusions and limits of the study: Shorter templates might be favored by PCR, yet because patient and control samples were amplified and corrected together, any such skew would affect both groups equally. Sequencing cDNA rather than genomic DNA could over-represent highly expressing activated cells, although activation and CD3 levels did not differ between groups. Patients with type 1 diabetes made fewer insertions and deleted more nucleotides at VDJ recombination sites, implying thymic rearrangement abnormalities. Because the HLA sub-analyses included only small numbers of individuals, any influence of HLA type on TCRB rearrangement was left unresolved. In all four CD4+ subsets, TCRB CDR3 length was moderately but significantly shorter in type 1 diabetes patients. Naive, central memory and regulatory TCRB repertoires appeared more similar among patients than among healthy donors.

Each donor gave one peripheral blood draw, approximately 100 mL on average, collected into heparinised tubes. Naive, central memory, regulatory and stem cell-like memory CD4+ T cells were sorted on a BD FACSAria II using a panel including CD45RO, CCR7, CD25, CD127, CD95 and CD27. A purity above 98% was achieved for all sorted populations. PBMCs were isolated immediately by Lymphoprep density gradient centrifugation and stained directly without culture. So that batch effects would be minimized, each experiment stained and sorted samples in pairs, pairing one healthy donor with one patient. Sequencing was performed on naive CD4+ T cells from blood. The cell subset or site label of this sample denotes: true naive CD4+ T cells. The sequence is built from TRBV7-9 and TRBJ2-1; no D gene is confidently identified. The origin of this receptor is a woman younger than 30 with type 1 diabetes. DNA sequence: TGTGCCAGCAGCTTAGCCACAGCCCACAATGAGCAGTTCTTC. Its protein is CASSLATAHNEQFF.